This TCR beta chain was profiled in a study of T cells in tuberculosis. Turning to the study itself: CD1B tetramers identified T cells specific for mycobacterial lipid GMM. Whole-study findings and limits: Active tuberculosis TCR-alpha repertoires lay closer to GMM-specific TCRs than IGRA-negative controls, suggesting clonal expansion. Smaller alpha distances in active tuberculosis partly reflected shorter CDR3-alpha lengths.

To note about this clone: Its cognate antigen is unknown.

Measured with immunoSEQ multiplex PCR; TCRdb has only the in-frame clones, and not every one. The sample holds some 47,000 clones, roughly 96% seen once. CDR1 is SGHKS, CDR2 YYEKEE, per germline (reference sequence). CDR3 length: 15 residues. V lost 3 bases and J lost 5, with 17 bases in between. Material: PBMCs. The receptor's source is a donor between 10 and 35 years old with latent tuberculosis or without tuberculosis infection. The chain uses TRBV5-5 and TRBJ1-2, with D tentatively TRBD1 (6 bases). CDR3 coding DNA: TGTGCCAGCAGCTCAAGCCCCGGGACACAGTATGGCTACACCTTC. This gives the protein CASSSSPGTQYGYTF.